Listed here are 5 T cell receptor beta chains from one sample, sequenced in a study of neurological immune-mediated disorders. Noted time point: longitudinal time-point 2. One entry per CDR3 protein results from TCRdb running MiXCR on the 5' RACE reads. The sample yields some 87,000 distinct CDR3 sequences, around 13% seen once. What was sequenced was PBMCs. These receptors came from a female donor with HTLV-1-associated myelopathy (HAM/TSP).

The chain recombines TRBV20-1 with TRBJ2-1, with D unclear. The CDR3 runs to 16 residues. Germline CDR1 and CDR2: DFQATT and SNEGSKA (reference sequence). The V end was cut by 6 bases, the J end by 0 bases, with 18 bases between. CDR3 region: CSASPRAARSYNEQFF. DNA for the CDR3: TGCAGTGCATCGCCTAGGGCAGCCCGCTCCTACAATGAGCAGTTCTTC.

About this clonotype itself: A much larger clonotype is one base distant, so this may be a read error. The chain links TRBV5-1 to TRBJ2-3; the match to TRBD1 covers 8 bases. The CDR3 covers 18 residues. The junction had 16 bases not matched to a gene; V was cut back by 1 base and J by 6 bases. Germline V lookup: CDR1 SGHRS, CDR2 YFSETQ. For the CDR3, the DNA is TGCGCCAGCAGCTTGTCCTCTCGGCAGGGGGCACGTCGTGATACGCAGTATTTT. It translates to CASSLSSRQGARRDTQYF.

This clonotype was recorded at least ten times. DNA for the CDR3: TGTGCCAGCAGCTTATGGCAGGGGGCGCCGGATGAGCAGTTCTTC. This gives the protein CASSLWQGAPDEQFF. This rearrangement joins TRBV7-9 to TRBJ2-1; 8 positions agree with TRBD1. Trimming removed 2 bases from V and 8 bases from J; junction bases left unmatched: 8. CDR3 size: 15 residues. Germline assignment: CDR1 SEHNR and CDR2 FQNEAQ (reference sequence). The entire variable domain, with the rest obtained from reference TRBV7-9 and TRBJ2-1, is as follows: DTGVSQNPRHKITKRGQNVTFRCDPISEHNRLYWYRQTLGQGPEFLTYFQNEAQLEKSRLLSDRFSAERPKGSFSTLEIQRTEQGDSAMYLCASSLWQGAPDEQFFGPGTRLTVL.

This clonotype occurred many times. The chain carries TRBV5-1 and TRBJ2-5; weak D call: TRBD1 (6 bases). Trimming removed 1 base at V and 4 bases at J, with 8 bases between. This CDR3 spans 13 amino acids. Germline CDR1 SGHRS, CDR2 YFSETQ. The CDR3 region has the DNA TGCGCCAGCAGCTTGCTGGGGGCAGAGACCCAGTACTTC. Translating it yields CASSLLGAETQYF.

Ten or more counts support this clonotype. The chain couples TRBV30 to TRBJ1-6, with D possibly being TRBD1 (5 bases). This CDR3 is 12 amino acids long. Between the trimmed V and J ends, which lost 2 bases and 17 bases, there was a span of 16 bases. In germline, CDR1 is GTSNPN, CDR2 SVGIG (reference sequence). This chain's CDR3 is CAWSWGREGVHF. The CDR3 bases are TGTGCCTGGAGTTGGGGCAGGGAAGGGGTCCACTTT.